This T cell receptor beta chain was profiled in a study of T cell repertoires in breast cancer (dated by TCRdb to 2015 to 2016). Study-wide context: Tumors, lymph nodes and peripheral blood lymphocytes from breast cancer patients were profiled in the study, along with peripheral blood from healthy control donors. ER+/PR+ status was present in the majority of the approximately 20 patient tumors that were analyzed for shared TCRs. Controls included nine healthy donors of an age range similar to the patients. Sequencing yielded on average roughly 500,000 sequences per sample and about 10 reads per input cell. Because breast cancer has a low mutational burden and common mutations are rare, the study reasoned that TCRs shared between breast cancer patients would target shared antigens. Tumors and tumor-involved lymph nodes were minced and digested with Liberase and DNase, then filtered through 70-um and 40-um filters. Blood samples were separated by Ficoll, whereas tumor-free lymph nodes were processed without any enzymatic digestion.

To analyze paired alpha-beta TCRs of CD8+ T cells, the study used an expanded emulsion RT-PCR method with primers covering all TCR V genes. Before emulsion RT-PCR, CD8+ T cells were isolated using a CD8 positive selection kit and then incubated overnight in approximately 10 IU/mL IL-2. CDR1 and CDR2 (MGHRA, YSYEKL) derive from the germline V gene. Reading from cysteine to phenylalanine, the CDR3 counts 17 amino acids. Only the CDR3 DNA stays, 51 bases, in frame from base 1. V and J lose 0 bases and 4 bases, and a span of 16 bases separates them. In regard to this clonotype: The antigen it binds to is not known. Base qualities are not provided; no much larger clone lies one nucleotide away.

What the work shows at the level of the full study, not this receptor alone: Shared TCRs were encoded by various nucleotide sequences, which suggests selection and expansion based on antigen. Because transcript abundance and primer differences skewed clone recovery, emulsion RT-PCR was regarded as qualitative rather than quantitative. About fourfold more TCRs were shared with matched tumor repertoires by tumor-involved sentinel lymph nodes than by tumor-free nodes (around 7.7% versus 2%). TRBV7 predominated among shared TCRs, which may reflect tumor recognition or a mispriming bias from eight TRBV7 primers. Genuine antitumor clones may have been missed because singleton TCRs were discarded and only part of each tumor was sampled. Eighteen TCR pairs were shared across seven or more patient tumors and were rarely found in control blood, which suggested possible tumor specificity.

Library preparation used emulsion pairing. Unpaired genes were suppressed by a second nested PCR with blocking oligos, after which a third nested PCR added Illumina adaptors and barcodes. Between roughly 5,000 and 270,000 T cells, along with C-region, Stepout and V-region primers, were included in each emulsion RT-PCR master mix. Emulsions were generated with the Micellula Emulsion and Purification Kit, and RT-PCR used Qiagen OneStep RT-PCR reagents. Pooled libraries were sequenced on an Illumina MiSeq with paired-end 2 x 250 reads. The authors' analysis ran thus. Read pairs were joined in Galaxy and clipped at the engineered overlap into separate alpha and beta files; unclipped reads were discarded. To assign alpha-beta pairs, the researchers used CompleteTCR, a MiTCR-based pipeline that relies on an R script to link chains sharing read cluster identifiers. TCR sequences that were observed only once, representing about 1-3.3%, were removed as potential sequencing errors. TCRdb applied fastp at Q25 and MiXCR to the public reads, then kept only in-frame beta chains. Identical CDR3 protein sequences are pooled into one entry, listed with their most common genes and DNA. These V and J calls derive from TCRdb rather than the authors' analysis. In this sample the table shows about 40,000 distinct CDR3 sequences, 35% to 50% of which occur a single time. Approximately 62% of the sample belongs to the ten largest clones.

The source material was CD8+ T cells. The clonotype comes from a pool of human donors with breast cancer or a healthy control (not recorded which). This chain joins TRBV4-1 to TRBJ1-3; the D gene identity is not certain. CDR3 sequence: CASSQDTPRVGGNTIYF. The DNA sequence is given as TGCGCCAGCAGCCAAGATACCCCCCGAGTCGGGGGAAACACCATATATTTT.